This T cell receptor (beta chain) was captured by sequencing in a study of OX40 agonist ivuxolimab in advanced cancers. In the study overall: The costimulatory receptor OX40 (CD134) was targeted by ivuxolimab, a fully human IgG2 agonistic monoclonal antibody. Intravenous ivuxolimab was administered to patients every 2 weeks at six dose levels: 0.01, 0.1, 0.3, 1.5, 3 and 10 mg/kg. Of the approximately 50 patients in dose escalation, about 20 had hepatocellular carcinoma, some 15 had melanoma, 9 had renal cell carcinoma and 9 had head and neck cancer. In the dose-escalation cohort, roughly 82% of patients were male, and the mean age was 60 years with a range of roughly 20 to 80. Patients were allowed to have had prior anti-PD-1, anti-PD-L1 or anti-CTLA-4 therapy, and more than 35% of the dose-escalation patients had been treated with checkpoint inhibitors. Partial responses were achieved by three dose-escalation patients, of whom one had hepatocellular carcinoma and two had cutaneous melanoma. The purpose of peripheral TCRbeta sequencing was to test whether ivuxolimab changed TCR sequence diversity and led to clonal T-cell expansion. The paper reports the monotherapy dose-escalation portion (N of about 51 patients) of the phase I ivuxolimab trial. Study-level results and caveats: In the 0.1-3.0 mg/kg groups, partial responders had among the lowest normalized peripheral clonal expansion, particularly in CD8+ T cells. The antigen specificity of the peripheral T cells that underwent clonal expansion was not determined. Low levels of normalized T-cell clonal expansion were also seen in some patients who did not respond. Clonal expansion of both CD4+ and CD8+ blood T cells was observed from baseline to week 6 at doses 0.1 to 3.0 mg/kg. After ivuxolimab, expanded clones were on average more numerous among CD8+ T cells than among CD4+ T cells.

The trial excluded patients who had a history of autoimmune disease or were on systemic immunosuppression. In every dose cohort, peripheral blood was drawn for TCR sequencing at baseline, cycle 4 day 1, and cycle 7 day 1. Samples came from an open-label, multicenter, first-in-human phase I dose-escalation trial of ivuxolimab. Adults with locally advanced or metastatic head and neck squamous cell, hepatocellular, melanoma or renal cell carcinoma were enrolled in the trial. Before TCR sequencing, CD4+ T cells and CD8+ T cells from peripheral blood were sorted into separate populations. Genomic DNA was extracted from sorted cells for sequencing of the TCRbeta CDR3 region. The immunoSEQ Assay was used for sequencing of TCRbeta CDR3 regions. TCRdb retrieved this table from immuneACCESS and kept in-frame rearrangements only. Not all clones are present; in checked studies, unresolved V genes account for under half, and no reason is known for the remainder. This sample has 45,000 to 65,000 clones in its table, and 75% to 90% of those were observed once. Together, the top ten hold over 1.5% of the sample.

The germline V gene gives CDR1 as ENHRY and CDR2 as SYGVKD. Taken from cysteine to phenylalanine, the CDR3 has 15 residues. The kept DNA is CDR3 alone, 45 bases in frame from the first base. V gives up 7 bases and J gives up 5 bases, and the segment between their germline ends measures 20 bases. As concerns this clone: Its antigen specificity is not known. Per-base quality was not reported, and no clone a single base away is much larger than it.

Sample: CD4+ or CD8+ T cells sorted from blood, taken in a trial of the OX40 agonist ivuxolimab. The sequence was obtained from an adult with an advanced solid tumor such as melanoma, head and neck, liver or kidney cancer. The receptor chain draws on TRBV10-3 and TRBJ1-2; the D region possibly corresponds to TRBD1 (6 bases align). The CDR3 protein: CAITPYAGEGYGYTF. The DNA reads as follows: TGTGCCATCACCCCCTACGCAGGGGAGGGTTATGGCTACACCTTC.